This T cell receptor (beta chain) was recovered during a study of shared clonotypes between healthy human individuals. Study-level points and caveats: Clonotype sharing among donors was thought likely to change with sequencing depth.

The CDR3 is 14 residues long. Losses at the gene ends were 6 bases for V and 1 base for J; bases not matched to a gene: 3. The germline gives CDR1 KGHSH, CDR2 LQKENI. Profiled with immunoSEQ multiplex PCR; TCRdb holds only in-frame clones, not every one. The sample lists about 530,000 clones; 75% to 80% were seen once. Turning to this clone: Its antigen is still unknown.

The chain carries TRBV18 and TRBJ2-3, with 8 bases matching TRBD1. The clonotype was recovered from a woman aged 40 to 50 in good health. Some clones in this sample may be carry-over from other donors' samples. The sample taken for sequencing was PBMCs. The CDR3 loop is CASSLDRGTDTQYF. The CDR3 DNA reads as TGTGCCAGCTCGCTGGACAGGGGCACAGATACGCAGTATTTT.